Presented here are 18 T cell receptor beta chains from one specimen sequenced in a study of cytotoxic CD8 clonotypes in ibrutinib-treated CLL (dated by TCRdb to the early 2020s). The library relied on the immunoSEQ multiplex PCR assay. TCRdb's version of the immuneACCESS table is confined to in-frame rearrangements and falls short of the full clone set. An unresolved V gene accounts for under half of the shortfall where checked; the remainder is of unknown origin. The sample table records around 300,000 clones; about 80% of these occur just once. Of the sample, 6.7% falls within the top ten clones. The sequences come from PBMCs, collected before ibrutinib treatment. The receptors were gathered from a human donor with chronic lymphocytic leukemia.

This clone was seen just once. The chain employs TRBV27 and TRBJ2-7; D call uncertain. V was shortened by 1 base and J by 5 bases, with 3 bases between the two germline ends. CDR3 size: 11 residues. The germline CDR1 and CDR2 sequences are MNHEY and SMNVEV (reference sequence). The CDR3 sequence: CASSLWNEQYF. The DNA of the CDR3 is TGTGCCAGCAGTTTATGGAACGAGCAGTACTTC.

This clone was observed a few times. V is TRBV12-5 and J is TRBJ1-5; no clear D. CDR3 size: 11 residues. The V end was cut by 2 bases, the J end by 7 bases, with 3 bases between. Germline assignment: CDR1 LGHNT and CDR2 FRNRAP. CDR3 in amino acids: CASGLYQPQHF. The CDR3 DNA sequence: TGTGCTAGTGGTTTGTACCAGCCCCAGCATTTT.

The V and J genes are TRBV30 and TRBJ2-5, with D maybe TRBD1 (6 bases). The CDR3 is made up of 13 amino acids. The germline V and J ends were trimmed by 2 bases and 5 bases, with 12 bases remaining between them. The germline CDR1 and CDR2 sequences are GTSNPN and SVGIG (reference sequence). The CDR3 DNA follows: TGTGCCTGGAGTACAGGGACATGGGAGACCCAGTACTTC. This encodes CAWSTGTWETQYF.

This clone was seen only a few times. V and J are TRBV5-1 and TRBJ2-1; 8 bases line up with TRBD2. This CDR3 is 14 amino acids long. J lost 10 bases, V lost 0 bases, and 6 bases had no gene match. Germline V gene sequence: CDR1 SGHRS, CDR2 YFSETQ. The CDR3 DNA follows: TGCGCCAGCAGCTTGGATATAGTAGCGGGAGAGCAGTTCTTC. This codes for CASSLDIVAGEQFF.

This clone occurred once. The chain joins TRBV19 to TRBJ1-2; D is perhaps TRBD1 (5 bases). V was cut by 3 bases and J by 3 bases, with 17 bases left in between. Germline CDR1 reads LNHDA; CDR2 reads SQIVND (reference sequence). The CDR3 has 16 residues. The CDR3 loop is CASSILTPWGYYGYTF. CDR3 sequence (DNA): TGTGCCAGTAGTATCCTTACCCCGTGGGGGTACTATGGCTACACCTTC.

J is TRBJ2-1 and V is TRBV29-1, with D maybe TRBD2 (5 bases). The germline gives CDR1 SQVTM, CDR2 ANQGSEA. Trimming removed 8 bases at V and 3 bases at J, with 11 bases between. There are 12 residues in the CDR3. CDR3 sequence: CSSRESYNEQFF. The CDR3 DNA reads as TGCAGCTCAAGGGAGAGCTACAATGAGCAGTTCTTC.

This clone was observed a handful of times. The genes are TRBV7-9 and TRBJ1-5; D remains unclear. The CDR3 runs 12 residues. In germline, CDR1 is SEHNR, CDR2 FQNEAQ (reference sequence). V shed 4 bases and J shed 7 bases, with 8 bases lying between them. The CDR3 DNA reads TGTGCCAGCAGCTCCGTGGGCCAGCCCCAGCATTTT. It encodes CASSSVGQPQHF.

V is TRBV27 and J is TRBJ2-5; 10 nucleotides match TRBD1. This CDR3 spans 16 amino acids. V shed 6 bases, J shed 2 bases, and the junction held 9 bases outside the gene matches. CDR1 is MNHEY, CDR2 SMNVEV, per germline (reference sequence). The CDR3 nucleotides are TGTGCCAGCAGAAACCTCGGGACAGGGGCACAAGAGACCCAGTACTTC. As protein: CASRNLGTGAQETQYF.

The rearrangement joins TRBV5-1 to TRBJ2-3; D might be TRBD1 or TRBD2, each matching 5 bases. Germline CDR1 SGHRS, CDR2 YFSETQ. This CDR3 spans 14 amino acids. The V gene lost 4 bases and the J gene lost 4 bases, with 13 bases spanning the gap. The CDR3 here is CASSAGSRADTQYF. The CDR3 coding sequence is TGCGCCAGCAGCGCGGGTAGCAGGGCAGATACGCAGTATTTT.

The chain carries TRBV6-4 and TRBJ2-1; D is unclear. Trimming left V 0 bases short and J 10 bases short, with 10 bases between. The CDR3 consists of 13 residues. Germline assignment: CDR1 MRHNA and CDR2 SNTAGT. CDR3 sequence reads: CASSDSGFEEQFF. The CDR3 nucleotides are TGTGCCAGCAGTGACTCGGGGTTCGAGGAGCAGTTCTTC.

The chain joins TRBV4-3 to TRBJ2-7; 9 bases are shared with TRBD2. V lost 0 bases and J lost 6; bases outside the gene matches: 3. The germline V gene has CDR1 LGHNA and CDR2 YSLEER. The CDR3 is made up of 14 amino acids. In DNA, the CDR3 is TGCGCCAGCAGCCAAGACGGGACTAGCATCGAGCAGTACTTC. Protein sequence: CASSQDGTSIEQYF.

The rearrangement joins TRBV6-6 to TRBJ2-7, with 12 positions matching TRBD2. Looked up from germline, CDR1 is MNHNY and CDR2 is SVGAGI (reference sequence). The V gene end was trimmed by 2 bases and the J gene end by 5 bases; junction bases not matched to a gene: 1. This CDR3 is built from 14 residues. The CDR3 bases are TGTGCCAGCAGTTACCTAGCGGGAGGGGACGAGCAGTACTTC. It specifies CASSYLAGGDEQYF.

This chain connects TRBV30 to TRBJ2-7; D perhaps matches TRBD1 (6 bases). Trimming removed 5 bases at V and 3 bases at J, with 14 bases between. Germline CDR1 GTSNPN, CDR2 SVGIG (reference sequence). This CDR3 is 13 amino acids long. In DNA form, the CDR3 reads TGTGCCTGGTCCCGGGACAACCACTACGAGCAGTACTTC. Its translation: CAWSRDNHYEQYF.

The chain combines TRBV18 with TRBJ2-7; 9 bases line up with TRBD1. The germline V gene has CDR1 KGHSH and CDR2 LQKENI. The V gene end was trimmed by 3 bases and the J gene end by 7 bases; junction bases not matched to a gene: 16. CDR3 length: 17 amino acids. CDR3 protein: CASSPRPTGGALGEQYF. CDR3 nucleotide sequence: TGTGCCAGCTCACCCCGGCCGACAGGGGGGGCTTTGGGAGAGCAGTACTTC.

The chain combines TRBV18 with TRBJ2-3, with 12 bases identical to TRBD2. The V gene's germline CDR1 is KGHSH and CDR2 LQKENI. The CDR3 covers 17 residues. V shed 2 bases and J 3 bases; nucleotides not matched to a gene: 6. The CDR3 loop reads CASSPKLAGGKTDTQYF. The CDR3 coding sequence is TGTGCCAGCTCACCAAAACTAGCGGGAGGAAAGACAGATACGCAGTATTTT.

The V gene is TRBV7-2, the J gene TRBJ2-1, with 9 positions matching TRBD2. J lost 0 bases, V lost 5 bases, and 5 bases had no gene match. CDR3 length equals 16 residues. Germline V gene lookup returns CDR1 SGHTA and CDR2 FQGNSA. The CDR3 DNA follows: TGTGCCAGCAGCACGACAGCGGGAGGCTCCTACAATGAGCAGTTCTTC. This sequence encodes CASSTTAGGSYNEQFF. Supplemented by reference TRBV7-2 and TRBJ2-1, the full variable domain reads GAGVSQSPSNKVTEKGKDVELRCDPISGHTALYWYRQSLGQGLEFLIYFQGNSAPDKSGLPSDRFSAERTGGSVSTLTIQRTQQEDSAVYLCASSTTAGGSYNEQFFGPGTRLTVL.

This chain uses TRBV7-9 with TRBJ2-5, with TRBD1 matching over 9 bases. V lost 5 bases and J lost 5; bases outside the gene matches: 9. This CDR3 contains 15 residues. Germline assignment: CDR1 SEHNR and CDR2 FQNEAQ (reference sequence). CDR3: CASSHRDREGETQYF. The CDR3 nucleotides read TGTGCCAGCAGCCACCGGGACAGGGAGGGGGAGACCCAGTACTTC. Complete variable domain (other parts from reference TRBV7-9 and TRBJ2-5): DTGVSQNPRHKITKRGQNVTFRCDPISEHNRLYWYRQTLGQGPEFLTYFQNEAQLEKSRLLSDRFSAERPKGSFSTLEIQRTEQGDSAMYLCASSHRDREGETQYFGPGTRLLVL.

The chain recombines TRBV30 with TRBJ2-7, with a weak D call TRBD1 (6 bases). This CDR3 has 12 residues. The V gene's germline CDR1 is GTSNPN and CDR2 SVGIG (reference sequence). V dropped 3 bases and J dropped 3 bases, with 9 bases sitting between them. The CDR3 DNA follows: TGTGCCTGGAGCGACAGGAGCTACGAGCAGTACTTC. Its translation: CAWSDRSYEQYF.